Shown below are 8 T cell receptor beta chains from a single sample sequenced in a study of cytomegalovirus exposure and HLA in healthy donors. Vbeta (60) and Jbeta (13) primers were used in the PCR. Clones were read by immunoSEQ multiplex PCR, and TCRdb kept only the in-frame ones, dropping some. The sample records around 150,000 clones, 71% being singletons. The sequencing input was PBMCs. Every receptor here comes from a woman aged 25 to 39 in good health and CMV-seronegative.

This chain connects TRBV7-9 to TRBJ2-5; a possible D gene is TRBD1 (6 bases). CDR1 and CDR2 (germline): SEHNR, FQNEAQ (reference sequence). V was pared by 5 bases and J by 5 bases, with 9 bases between. The CDR3 contains 12 residues. CDR3 loop: CASSKGVETQYF. As DNA, the CDR3 is TGTGCCAGCAGCAAGGGGGTTGAGACCCAGTACTTC. Full variable domain (rest looked up from reference TRBV7-9 and TRBJ2-5): DTGVSQNPRHKITKRGQNVTFRCDPISEHNRLYWYRQTLGQGPEFLTYFQNEAQLEKSRLLSDRFSAERPKGSFSTLEIQRTEQGDSAMYLCASSKGVETQYFGPGTRLLVL.

This clone was recorded only once. The V and J genes are TRBV4-1 and TRBJ1-3, with TRBD1 identical over 8 bases. V shed 4 bases, J shed 2 bases, and the junction held 4 bases outside the gene matches. This CDR3 contains 15 residues. Looked up from germline, CDR1 is MGHRA and CDR2 is YSYEKL. CDR3 amino acids: CASSRGQAPGNTIYF. The CDR3 DNA sequence: TGCGCCAGCAGCCGGGGACAGGCCCCTGGAAACACCATATATTTT.

The chain employs TRBV2 and TRBJ1-5; D possibly corresponds to TRBD1 (6 bases). Germline CDR1 SNHLY, CDR2 FYNNEI. CDR3 length: 17 residues. V was shortened by 2 bases and J by 4 bases, with 18 bases between the two germline ends. Here the CDR3 reads CASSELGGGMGNQPQHF. The DNA for the CDR3 is TGTGCCAGCAGTGAACTTGGCGGGGGCATGGGGAATCAGCCCCAGCATTTT.

V gene TRBV28 combines with J gene TRBJ1-5; TRBD1 might be the D (6 bases). This CDR3 has 16 amino acids. V lost 4 bases to trimming and J lost 1 base, with 14 bases between them. Per the germline V gene, CDR1 is MDHEN and CDR2 is SYDVKM. CDR3 in DNA: TGTGCCAGCAGTTACCCGGGGGGCTCAAGCAATCAGCCCCAGCATTTT. Residues: CASSYPGGSSNQPQHF.

V usage is TRBV6-6 and J usage is TRBJ1-1; the D is unclear. This CDR3 has 13 amino acids. The germline V gene encodes CDR1 MNHNY and CDR2 SVGAGI (reference sequence). The V and J ends lost 4 bases and 6 bases respectively, with 12 bases between them. Written as DNA, the CDR3 is TGTGCCAGCAGTTTTGGGGAGTGGGCTGAAGCTTTCTTT. Residues: CASSFGEWAEAFF.

In nucleotides, the CDR3 is TGTGCCAGCAGTTTTCAGGGGGAGAGCTCTGGGGCCAACGTCCTGACTTTC. Protein sequence: CASSFQGESSGANVLTF. This chain connects TRBV28 to TRBJ2-6, with 7 bases aligning to TRBD1. V trimming: 3 bases; J trimming: 0 bases; junction bases outside the gene matches: 5. Germline lookup yields CDR1 MDHEN and CDR2 SYDVKM. This CDR3 is 17 amino acids long.

The rearrangement uses TRBV7-2 and TRBJ2-1; 11 bases fit TRBD2. The junction had 8 bases not matched to a gene; V was cut back by 7 bases and J by 0 bases. Germline V gene lookup returns CDR1 SGHTA and CDR2 FQGNSA. The CDR3 sequence is 17 residues long. CDR3 coding DNA: TGTGCCAGCACCTATCCTAGCGGGGGGTCCTCCTACAATGAGCAGTTCTTC. Translated: CASTYPSGGSSYNEQFF.

The rearrangement uses TRBV28 and TRBJ1-2, with 9 nucleotides matching TRBD1. The CDR3 is 11 amino acids. With V trimmed by 10 bases and J by 7 bases, 4 bases remained unmatched. CDR1 is MDHEN and CDR2 is SYDVKM in the germline V gene. The CDR3 DNA is TGTGCCACAGGGGACAGGGCTGGCTACACCTTC. This translates into CATGDRAGYTF.